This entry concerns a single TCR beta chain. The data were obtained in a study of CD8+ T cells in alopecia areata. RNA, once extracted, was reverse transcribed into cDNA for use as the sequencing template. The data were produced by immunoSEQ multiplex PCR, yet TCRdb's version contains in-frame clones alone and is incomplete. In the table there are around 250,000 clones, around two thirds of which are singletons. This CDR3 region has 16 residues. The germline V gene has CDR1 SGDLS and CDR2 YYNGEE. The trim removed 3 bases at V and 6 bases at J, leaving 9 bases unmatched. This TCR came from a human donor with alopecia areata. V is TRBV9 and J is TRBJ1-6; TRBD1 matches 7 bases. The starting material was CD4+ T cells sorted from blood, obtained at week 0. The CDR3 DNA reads TGTGCCAGCAGCGGCCCAGGGGGGCCCTCTAATTCACCCCTCCACTTT. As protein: CASSGPGGPSNSPLHF.